This TCR beta chain was recovered during a study of shared clonotypes between healthy human individuals (TCRdb year 2020). Background on the whole study: The cohort comprised two women and a few men aged 18 to 49 years. For each donor, three plates each were used for CD4 naive and CD4 memory, two plates were used for CD8 naive, and one plate was used for CD8 memory. To increase sequencing depth and limit assay-specific biases, TCR repertoire library preparation and sequencing were carried out by different laboratories using diverse techniques. Leukapheresis yielded between about 0.94 and 9 billion PBMCs per donor. The study deeply sequenced blood TCR repertoires of about 5 healthy adults to estimate repertoire size and the extent of clonotype sharing between individuals. General findings and caveats noted by the study authors: Because the study included only a small number of donors, the genetic and exposure-history diversity represented was limited. About 5% of naive CD4, roughly 3.5% of naive CD8, 2.3% of memory CD4, and 0.35% to 0.5% of memory CD8 clonotypes were shared across a few donors. Pairwise subsampling indicated that sequencing depth was expected to affect the degree of clonotype sharing among donors. Naive subsets generally had larger estimated clonotype richness than memory subsets did. Sampling was restricted to blood, and TCR repertoires in tissues likely differ from the TCR repertoires found in blood. Higher generation probabilities were observed for clonotypes shared by all four sorted-subset donors than for non-shared clonotypes. Rarefaction of sorted-subset datasets indicated incomplete sequencing despite the large sequencing depth.

Using the deep immunoSEQ assay, multiplex PCR amplified TCR CDR3 regions from genomic DNA. Extracted genomic DNA from each cell subset was spread evenly across all wells of several immunoSEQ 96-well plates, with each plate serving as a replicate. For sorted subsets, about 210 ng of genomic DNA, equivalent to around 31,000 T cell genomes, went into each replicate PCR. The purified libraries were quantified using a Qubit 3.0 fluorometer, sized with a Bioanalyzer 2100, and then quantified again using the KAPA Library Quantification kit. A separate single-read 150-cycle Illumina NextSeq 550 flow cell was used to sequence each immunoSEQ 96-well plate. In the source study's methods: Because only junctional sequences without quality scores were contained in the immunoSEQ output, filtering matching that applied to full-length reads could not be performed. Sequences were annotated with PyIR, a Python wrapper for IgBLAST v1.9, using IMGT germline references to assign V/J genes and CDR3. Any read was removed if the V/J assignment was weak (E-value above 1e-6), the CDR3 was missing, or the read contained stop codons, out-of-frame junctions, or ambiguous translated residues. V3J clonotypes were defined as sequences sharing the same inferred V gene, J gene, and CDR3 amino acid sequence. The percentage overlap between two repertoires was calculated by dividing the number of shared unique clonotypes by the size of the smaller repertoire. Richness of each repertoire was evaluated using RTK rarefaction, the Chao1 estimator, and Recon v2.1 estimates of unobserved clonotypes. For all TCRbeta clonotypes obtained by the gDNA method from a handful of donors, generation probabilities were computed with OLGA. As stored in TCRdb, this immuneACCESS dataset retains in-frame rearrangements with V and J assigned. A fraction of the clones does not appear; measured against another copy, unresolved V genes explain less than half of the discrepancy, and the remainder lacks a known reason. That table furnishes V, J and clone size, whereas the DNA furnished D and trimming. This sample has a few million clones in its table, and more than 85% of those were observed once. Under 0.45% of the sample rests with the top ten.

The CDR3 holds 13 amino acids from the cysteine to the phenylalanine. This entry keeps only the CDR3 DNA: 39 bases, framed from base 1. Sequences GTSNPN (CDR1) and SVGIG (CDR2) are obtained from the germline V gene (reference sequence). The V and J ends are trimmed by 7 bases and 4 bases, leaving 16 bases between them. As concerns this clone: No cognate antigen has been identified for it. No base quality information exists; no much larger clone differs at one position.

The donors were healthy, HIV-negative adults who had no recently reported acute infections or vaccinations. All donors were Caucasian adults living in Nashville, Tennessee, USA. CD4+ T cells were enriched by magnetic negative selection; naive cells were then positively selected on CD45RA, and the negative fraction formed the memory subset. After blood collection by leukapheresis, PBMCs were isolated using Ficoll-Histopaque density gradient centrifugation and then cryopreserved in the vapor phase of liquid nitrogen. Analytical flow cytometry was used to check the purity and quantity of each magnetically sorted T cell population. From each sorted fraction, genomic DNA was isolated and quantified by UV absorbance on a Nanodrop 2000c.

The sequence links TRBV30 to TRBJ2-5; the D region possibly corresponds to TRBD2 (6 bases align). The source of this sequence is a man younger than 35 in good health. Some clones in this sample may be carry-over from other donors' samples. The sequenced sample was naive CD4+ T cells from PBMCs. This specimen's cell subset or site label, per the study, means: CD45RA+ positively selected. The bases read TGTGCCTTAGACCTCGGGAGTGCAGAGACCCAGTACTTC. This codes for CALDLGSAETQYF.